The sample holds a few counts of the clone carrying this TCR beta chain. Its matching antigen is unknown. The junction departs from the called germline gene at one end, perhaps through a read error. These data come from a study of identical twins. General study results and limits: Conclusions leaned on cross-sectional statistical analysis and did not track the same donors over time.

TCRdb re-analysed the 5' RACE reads in MiXCR, keeping a single row per CDR3 protein. The data hold some 690,000 distinct CDR3 sequences, with around 21% observed a single time. This CDR3 region has 12 residues. Germline V gives CDR1 MNHEY, CDR2 SVGEGT. These records were also assigned to another study, of T cells expressing NK-cell markers. That paper adds: The authors derived TCR beta repertoires from sorted CD3+CD56+NKG2C+, CD3+CD56+NKG2C- and CD3+CD56-NKG2C+ T cells. An anti-gamma-delta TCR antibody restricted sorting to alpha-beta TCR T cells in several experiments. It remained uncertain whether the expanded NKG2C+ T cell clones were specific for HCMV antigens.

Input material: PBMCs. The chain links TRBV6-2 or TRBV6-3 to TRBJ1-1; D call uncertain. The source is a woman aged 18 to 35 in good health. The CDR3 reads CASRHGGAEAFF. Here the CDR3 DNA reads TGTGCCAGCAGACACGGCGGCGCTGAGGCTTTCTTT.